The 10 T cell receptor beta chains given below trace back to one sample, sequenced in a study of early T cells in non-severe SARS-CoV-2 infection. TCRdb re-called the 5' RACE reads through MiXCR, storing one row per CDR3 protein. The sample has 55,000 to 70,000 distinct CDR3 sequences; about 9.1% are singletons. Sequences were obtained from whole blood. The receptors come from an adult who was a healthcare worker with PCR-confirmed SARS-CoV-2 infection or an uninfected control (not recorded which).

This clonotype has a count of ten or more. The V call is TRBV14, the J call TRBJ1-1; the D is unclear. The CDR3 contains 14 residues. With 2 bases removed from V and 5 bases from J, the gap between germline ends came to 12 bases. CDR1 is SGHDN, CDR2 FVKESK, per germline. The CDR3 loop is CASSQNLGRTEAFF. The CDR3 DNA follows: TGTGCCAGCAGCCAAAACCTTGGGCGAACTGAAGCTTTCTTT.

This clonotype was counted at least ten times. The chain is built from TRBV18 and TRBJ2-7; D might be TRBD1 (5 bases). The CDR3 sequence is 15 residues long. Germline V gene sequence: CDR1 KGHSH, CDR2 LQKENI. Trimming took off 0 bases at V and 4 bases at J, with 13 bases between the two ends. CDR3: CASSPPQGPTYEQYF. In nucleotides, the CDR3 is TGTGCCAGCTCACCACCCCAGGGCCCCACGTACGAGCAGTACTTC.

This clonotype was observed a handful of times. The V call is TRBV2, the J call TRBJ1-3; D gene ambiguous. The ends were cut back, 11 bases at V and 0 bases at J, with 14 bases in the middle. Germline assignment: CDR1 SNHLY and CDR2 FYNNEI. This CDR3 has 14 amino acids. This chain's CDR3 is CASREGLSGNTIYF. The CDR3 DNA sequence: TGTGCCTCAAGGGAAGGCCTCTCTGGAAACACCATATATTTT.

This clonotype was seen a few times. The rearrangement joins TRBV20-1 to TRBJ2-5, with D uncertain. Germline CDR1 DFQATT, CDR2 SNEGSKA (reference sequence). The CDR3 covers 12 residues. With 3 bases removed from V and 1 base from J, the gap between germline ends came to 6 bases. The DNA for the CDR3 is TGCAGTGCTAGGGCCTTCCAAGAGACCCAGTACTTC. It codes for CSARAFQETQYF.

This clonotype was observed at least ten times. This chain joins TRBV6-1 and TRBJ2-1, with unresolved D. CDR3 size: 16 residues. CDR1 and CDR2 (germline): MNHNS, SASEGT. V lost 2 bases and J 3 bases, leaving 14 bases between the germline ends. Here the CDR3 DNA reads TGTGCCAGCAGTGAACCCCAGGCGGCCCTCTACAATGAGCAGTTCTTC. Translated: CASSEPQAALYNEQFF.

This clonotype was observed many times. CDR3 nucleotide sequence: TGCAGTGCTAGAGGGGCGGAAAGGTCTGAAGCTTTCTTT. Protein sequence: CSARGAERSEAFF. The rearrangement uses TRBV20-1 and TRBJ1-1; no definite D call. CDR1 and CDR2 from the germline V gene are DFQATT and SNEGSKA (reference sequence). V was pared by 1 base and J by 6 bases, with 12 bases between. The CDR3 sequence is 13 residues long.

The table lists this clonotype with many counts. V and J are TRBV5-1 and TRBJ1-1; tentatively, D is TRBD1 (5 bases). V lost 4 bases, J lost 1 base, and 11 bases lay in between. The germline V gene has CDR1 SGHRS and CDR2 YFSETQ. The CDR3 has 14 amino acids. The CDR3 reads CASSPSGGNTEAFF. The CDR3 DNA reads TGCGCCAGCAGCCCCTCCGGGGGGAACACTGAAGCTTTCTTT.

This clonotype was found many times. The V gene is TRBV19, the J gene TRBJ2-1, with a tentative D call TRBD2 (6 bases). Trimming removed 2 bases from V and 9 bases from J, with 11 bases in between. Per the germline V gene, CDR1 is LNHDA and CDR2 is SQIVND (reference sequence). This CDR3 has 13 amino acids. CDR3 amino acids: CASSIPSGVEQFF. CDR3 nucleotides: TGTGCCAGTAGTATACCCTCGGGGGTTGAGCAGTTCTTC. Full variable domain (missing parts from reference TRBV19 and TRBJ2-1): DGGITQSPKYLFRKEGQNVTLSCEQNLNHDAMYWYRQDPGQGLRLIYYSQIVNDFQKGDIAEGYSVSREKKESFPLTVTSAQKNPTAFYLCASSIPSGVEQFFGPGTRLTVL.

Comments on this clonotype: The DNA is left out, because the CDR3 cannot be placed on it with certainty; the CDR3 is given as TCRdb lists it. The rearrangement links TRBV29-1 to TRBJ2-2; TRBD1 was called by the table and not checked on the DNA. Germline loops: CDR1 SQVTM, CDR2 ANQGSEA. The CDR3 comprises 13 residues, both ends counted. CDR3 loop: CSGQGANGELFFF.

This clonotype was seen a handful of times. This chain joins TRBV7-9 and TRBJ2-7; the match to TRBD2 covers 13 bases. Germline CDR1 and CDR2: SEHNR and FQNEAQ (reference sequence). This CDR3 has 14 residues. J was trimmed by 4 bases and V by 6 bases; bases with no gene match: 3. The CDR3 here is CASRGTSGVYEQYF. Written as DNA, the CDR3 is TGTGCCAGCAGGGGGACTAGCGGGGTTTACGAGCAGTACTTC.